The 30 T cell receptor beta chains in this list originate from one sample, sequenced in a study of OX40 agonist ivuxolimab in advanced cancers. Some clones are missing from TCRdb's copy, which holds only in-frame ones; the method was immunoSEQ multiplex PCR. The sample records roughly 120,000 clones, more than 80% being singletons. This material consisted of CD4+ or CD8+ T cells sorted from blood, taken in a trial of the OX40 agonist ivuxolimab. These receptors came from an adult with an advanced solid tumor such as melanoma, head and neck, liver or kidney cancer.

The chain combines TRBV5-4 with TRBJ1-1, with a tentative D call TRBD1 (6 bases). Trimming took 4 bases from V and 4 from J, leaving 26 bases between them. The CDR3 extends over 18 amino acids. CDR1 is SGHNT and CDR2 is YYREEE in the germline V gene (reference sequence). The CDR3: CASSPIGAGEVVSTEAFF. In DNA, the CDR3 is TGTGCCAGCAGCCCCATCGGGGCAGGGGAAGTTGTTAGCACTGAAGCTTTCTTT.

The J gene is TRBJ2-7, the V gene TRBV9; 11 nucleotides agree with TRBD2. The CDR3 has 15 amino acids. The V segment lost 4 bases and the J segment 4 bases; nucleotides outside the gene matches: 7. CDR1 is SGDLS and CDR2 is YYNGEE in the germline V gene. CDR3 protein: CASSIGLAGQYEQYF. In nucleotides, the CDR3 is TGTGCCAGCAGCATCGGACTAGCGGGTCAGTACGAGCAGTACTTC. Using reference TRBV9 and TRBJ2-7 for the parts outside the CDR3, the full variable domain is DSGVTQTPKHLITATGQRVTLRCSPRSGDLSVYWYQQSLDQGLQFLIQYYNGEERAKGNILERFSAQQFPDLHSELNLSSLELGDSALYFCASSIGLAGQYEQYFGPGTRLTVT.

The rearrangement uses TRBV14 and TRBJ1-4; D is unresolved. CDR1 is SGHDN and CDR2 is FVKESK in the germline V gene. The CDR3 runs 18 residues. V lost 4 bases and J 2 bases, leaving 20 bases between the germline ends. CDR3 sequence reads: CASSLGRIYPSTNEKLFF. CDR3 coding DNA: TGTGCCAGCAGCCTCGGACGGATATATCCATCTACTAATGAAAAACTGTTTTTT.

The chain is built from TRBV28 and TRBJ1-1, with D tentatively TRBD1 (5 bases). Trimming cost V 4 bases and J 2 bases, with 8 bases left between them. Per the germline V gene, CDR1 is MDHEN and CDR2 is SYDVKM. The CDR3 is 13 residues long. This CDR3 reads CASSSRVNTEAFF. CDR3 coding DNA: TGTGCCAGCAGTTCCAGGGTTAACACTGAAGCTTTCTTT.

The V call is TRBV4-3, the J call TRBJ1-1; perhaps TRBD1 as D (6 bases). V was cut by 0 bases and J by 11 bases, with 19 bases left in between. Germline CDR1 reads LGHNA; CDR2 reads YSLEER. This CDR3 spans 15 amino acids. The CDR3, as DNA: TGCGCCAGCAGCCAAGAGGGGGCGGGGGGTGTGCGGGCTTTCTTT. As protein: CASSQEGAGGVRAFF.

V and J are TRBV6-1 and TRBJ1-3, with D possibly matching TRBD1 (5 bases). CDR1 MNHNS and CDR2 SASEGT come from the germline V gene. This CDR3 is 13 amino acids long. The CDR3 here is CAAGGAFGNTIYF. The CDR3 DNA sequence: TGTGCAGCAGGTGGGGCGTTCGGAAACACCATATATTTT.

The chain has TRBV19 and TRBJ2-1; D perhaps matches TRBD2 (7 bases). This CDR3 is 17 amino acids long. Germline loops: CDR1 LNHDA, CDR2 SQIVND (reference sequence). V was shortened by 6 bases and J by 1 base, with 19 bases between the two germline ends. The CDR3 coding sequence is TGTGCCAGTAGCTTGGGGAGGGGACAATGGTCCTACAATGAGCAGTTCTTC. Translation gives CASSLGRGQWSYNEQFF.

This clone came up once. The chain joins TRBV19 to TRBJ2-3, with D unclear. The V gene's germline CDR1 is LNHDA and CDR2 SQIVND (reference sequence). The ends were cut back, 10 bases at V and 1 base at J, with 15 bases in the middle. The CDR3 has 14 residues. The CDR3 nucleotides read TGTGCCATCTCCGTGGGTTCGGGCACAGATACGCAGTATTTT. It specifies CAISVGSGTDTQYF.

DNA of the CDR3: TGTGCCAGCAGTTTCGGGGGGAGGGAGCAGTACTTC. Protein sequence: CASSFGGREQYF. V and J are TRBV28 and TRBJ2-7, with 7 bases matching TRBD2. This CDR3 region has 12 residues. V lost 3 bases, J lost 7 bases, and 3 bases stayed unmatched. Per the germline V gene, CDR1 is MDHEN and CDR2 is SYDVKM.

This clone was recorded once. The rearrangement joins TRBV2 to TRBJ2-7, with D possibly being TRBD2 (7 bases). Germline-derived CDR1 and CDR2 are SNHLY and FYNNEI. V was trimmed by 2 bases and J by 5 bases, leaving 13 bases between them. This CDR3 has 14 residues. The chain's CDR3 is CASSEQGGADEQYF. As DNA, the CDR3 is TGTGCCAGCAGTGAACAAGGGGGGGCCGACGAGCAGTACTTC.

The rearrangement links TRBV4-1 to TRBJ2-1, with 7 bases aligning to TRBD2. The germline CDR1 and CDR2 sequences are MGHRA and YSYEKL. This CDR3 spans 16 amino acids. V gave up 0 bases and J gave up 1 base; unmatched junction bases: 3. This CDR3 reads CASSQEPGRSYNEQFF. CDR3 in DNA: TGCGCCAGCAGCCAAGAACCCGGGAGGTCCTACAATGAGCAGTTCTTC.

The chain combines TRBV9 with TRBJ2-3, with TRBD1 matching 7 bases. Germline CDR1 SGDLS, CDR2 YYNGEE. The length of the CDR3 is 15 residues. V was clipped by 3 bases and J by 8 bases; unmatched bases: 12. CDR3 coding DNA: TGTGCCAGCAGCGCAGAGGGGGCTCTAATAGGTACGCAGTATTTT. Translation: CASSAEGALIGTQYF.

The V and J genes are TRBV25-1 and TRBJ1-5, with D tentatively TRBD1 (6 bases). V dropped 7 bases and J dropped 3 bases, with 10 bases sitting between them. The CDR3 consists of 13 residues. Germline assignment: CDR1 MGHDK and CDR2 SYGVNS. In nucleotides, the CDR3 is TGTGCCAGCAATCAGGGGTACAATCAGCCCCAGCATTTT. Amino acids: CASNQGYNQPQHF.

This chain links TRBV19 with TRBJ2-3; D perhaps matches TRBD1 (6 bases). CDR3 length: 15 amino acids. Trimming pared 9 bases from V and 0 bases from J, leaving 16 bases between. Per the germline V gene, CDR1 is LNHDA and CDR2 is SQIVND (reference sequence). The CDR3 loop is CASSEGQLSTDTQYF. CDR3 DNA: TGTGCCAGCTCAGAAGGACAGTTAAGCACAGATACGCAGTATTTT.

The V and J genes are TRBV7-9 and TRBJ2-3; 8 bases line up with TRBD1. Looked up from germline, CDR1 is SEHNR and CDR2 is FQNEAQ (reference sequence). The CDR3 extends over 16 amino acids. V trimming: 4 bases; J trimming: 0 bases; junction bases outside the gene matches: 6. CDR3 bases: TGTGCCAGCAGCTCCCGGACAGGGAGTAGCACAGATACGCAGTATTTT. It translates to CASSSRTGSSTDTQYF.

The gene calls are TRBV5-6 and TRBJ1-2; the match to TRBD1 covers 12 bases. The CDR3 has 15 residues. The trim removed 1 base at V and 5 bases at J, leaving 3 bases unmatched. The germline CDR1 and CDR2 sequences are SGHDT and YYEEEE. The CDR3 DNA reads TGTGCCAGCAGCTTGATGGGACAGGGGGCGTATGGCTACACCTTC. As protein: CASSLMGQGAYGYTF.

The chain has TRBV28 and TRBJ1-1, with D unclear. The CDR3 extends over 16 amino acids. CDR1 and CDR2 from the germline V gene are MDHEN and SYDVKM. V was trimmed by 7 bases and J by 2 bases, leaving 20 bases between them. This CDR3 is CASIWARTIYNTEAFF. The CDR3 region has the DNA TGTGCCAGCATCTGGGCTCGGACTATCTATAACACTGAAGCTTTCTTT.

This clone was recorded once. V gene TRBV28 combines with J gene TRBJ2-7; D unclear. The V end was cut by 8 bases, the J end by 1 base, with 15 bases between. The CDR3 totals 14 residues. The germline CDR1 and CDR2 sequences are MDHEN and SYDVKM. The CDR3 DNA is TGTGCCAGCCTCCCCCAGGTCCGGTCCTACGAGCAGTACTTC. Translation: CASLPQVRSYEQYF.

The rearrangement links TRBV11-2 to TRBJ1-5; 9 bases line up with TRBD1. Germline assignment: CDR1 SGHAT and CDR2 FQNNGV. The trim removed 5 bases at V and 6 bases at J, leaving 2 bases unmatched. The CDR3 is made up of 13 amino acids. The CDR3: CASSQTGGQPQHF. In DNA form, the CDR3 reads TGTGCCAGCAGCCAGACAGGGGGTCAGCCCCAGCATTTT.

The genes are TRBV30 and TRBJ1-2, with D perhaps TRBD1 (5 bases). The CDR3 totals 17 residues. V lost 1 base to trimming and J lost 7 bases, with 25 bases between them. CDR1 is GTSNPN and CDR2 is SVGIG in the germline V gene (reference sequence). CDR3 in DNA: TGTGCCTGGAGTGCGGGGGTCGGGGGACCCACGTATATTGGCTACACCTTC. It codes for CAWSAGVGGPTYIGYTF.

This clone has only a few counts. CDR3 sequence (DNA): TGTGCCAGCAGTCGCGACAGGGGGTACTATGGCTACACCTTC. Its protein product is CASSRDRGYYGYTF. This chain joins TRBV28 and TRBJ1-2, with 9 nucleotides matching TRBD1. Germline CDR1 reads MDHEN; CDR2 reads SYDVKM. With V trimmed by 5 bases and J by 3 bases, 4 bases remained unmatched. The CDR3 runs 14 residues.

The chain is built from TRBV29-1 and TRBJ2-7; D gene ambiguous. The CDR3 spans 11 residues. Germline CDR1 is SQVTM and CDR2 is ANQGSEA. Trimming took 4 bases from V and 1 from J, leaving 5 bases between them. The CDR3 sequence: CSVGVSYEQYF. CDR3 coding DNA: TGCAGCGTTGGGGTATCCTACGAGCAGTACTTC.

This rearrangement joins TRBV27 to TRBJ1-2, with 9 bases fitting TRBD1. The CDR3 runs to 14 residues. Germline trimming cut 5 bases from V and 1 base from J; bases unmatched to any gene: 2. Germline CDR1 and CDR2: MNHEY and SMNVEV (reference sequence). The CDR3: CASSNRGHNYGYTF. The CDR3 nucleotides are TGTGCCAGCAGTAACAGGGGGCATAACTATGGCTACACCTTC.

CDR3 bases: TGTGCCAGCAGCCCTCAACAGGGTTTAGGCACTGAAGCTTTCTTT. Protein sequence: CASSPQQGLGTEAFF. V gene TRBV7-2 combines with J gene TRBJ1-1, with TRBD1 as a possible D gene (6 bases). This CDR3 spans 15 amino acids. Trimming left V 5 bases short and J 4 bases short, with 17 bases between. The germline CDR1 and CDR2 sequences are SGHTA and FQGNSA.

This chain links TRBV27 with TRBJ2-5; D may be TRBD1 (6 bases). CDR1 and CDR2 (germline): MNHEY, SMNVEV (reference sequence). With 4 bases removed from V and 4 bases from J, the gap between germline ends came to 16 bases. The length of the CDR3 is 15 residues. The CDR3 is CASSWGPGRRETQYF. CDR3 nucleotide sequence: TGTGCCAGCAGTTGGGGGCCGGGGCGGCGAGAGACCCAGTACTTC.

This clone came up a few times. J is TRBJ1-6 and V is TRBV6-5; 8 bases map to TRBD1. Germline assignment: CDR1 MNHEY and CDR2 SVGAGI. The V and J ends lost 2 bases and 9 bases, in that order; junction bases with no gene match: 6. The CDR3 covers 15 residues. CDR3 in amino acids: CASSYGRTGSSPLHF. The CDR3 region has the DNA TGTGCCAGCAGTTACGGGAGGACAGGGAGTTCACCCCTCCACTTT.

The rearrangement joins TRBV6-5 to TRBJ1-5, with D unclear. CDR1 and CDR2 from the germline V gene are MNHEY and SVGAGI. Trimming stripped 6 bases from V and 3 bases from J, with 12 bases between. CDR3 length: 14 residues. CDR3 region: CASSSFGNNQPQHF. The CDR3 bases are TGTGCCAGCAGCTCCTTTGGGAACAATCAGCCCCAGCATTTT.

A word on this clone: The junction differs from germline at one of its ends, possibly a read error. The V and J genes are TRBV30 and TRBJ1-2; D is unclear. The CDR3 is made up of 13 amino acids. Per germline, CDR1 GTSNPN and CDR2 SVGIG (reference sequence). The chain's CDR3 is CAWKSGPASPPDF. DNA for the CDR3: TGTGCCTGGAAGTCCGGGCCAGCGTCCCCCCCGGACTTC. Full variable domain (remainder filled in from reference TRBV30 and TRBJ1-2): SQTIHQWPATLVQPVGSPLSLECTVEGTSNPNLYWYRQAAGRGLQLLFYSVGIGQISSEVPQNLSASRPQDRQFILSSKKLLLSDSGFYLCAWKSGPASPPDFGSGTRLTVV.

The CDR3 here is CASSLVSGADIQYF. In DNA, the CDR3 is TGTGCCAGCAGCTTAGTATCAGGGGCGGACATTCAGTACTTC. V gene TRBV7-9 combines with J gene TRBJ2-4; possible D gene TRBD1, 6 bases. The CDR3 is 14 amino acids. Germline CDR1 is SEHNR and CDR2 is FQNEAQ (reference sequence). V was shortened by 1 base and J by 8 bases, with 12 bases between the two germline ends. The complete variable domain, with remaining parts taken from reference TRBV7-9 and TRBJ2-4, reads DTGVSQNPRHKITKRGQNVTFRCDPISEHNRLYWYRQTLGQGPEFLTYFQNEAQLEKSRLLSDRFSAERPKGSFSTLEIQRTEQGDSAMYLCASSLVSGADIQYFGAGTRLSVL.

V gene TRBV28 combines with J gene TRBJ1-6; no definite D call. Germline V gives CDR1 MDHEN, CDR2 SYDVKM. Trimming cost V 7 bases and J 8 bases, with 6 bases left between them. The CDR3 totals 11 residues. In DNA, the CDR3 is TGTGCCAGCAAGGGAGATTCACCCCTCCACTTT. Protein sequence: CASKGDSPLHF.